The 13 T cell receptor beta chains given below trace back to one sample, sequenced in a study of blood T cell repertoires in COVID-19 (TCRdb year 2020). Libraries came from the immunoSEQ multiplex PCR assay. TCRdb holds this immuneACCESS table with in-frame rearrangements only. Some clones are missing; in checked studies, unresolved V genes explain under half, and the rest has no known cause. Across this sample there are 140,000 to 150,000 clones, with around 80% seen only once. In total, the top ten clones hold over 10% of the sample. Sequencing input: peripheral blood. The receptors stem from a man aged 60-69 years with active or convalescent COVID-19.

The V and J genes are TRBV18 and TRBJ1-2; D uncertain. The CDR3 runs 14 residues. CDR1 KGHSH and CDR2 LQKENI come from the germline V gene. Trimming stripped 3 bases from V and 1 base from J, with 9 bases between. The CDR3 DNA follows: TGTGCCAGCTCACCCCAAGCCGATAACTATGGCTACACCTTC. It specifies CASSPQADNYGYTF.

The CDR3 here is CASSLDQGGPYEQYF. Written as DNA, the CDR3 is TGTGCCAGCAGCTTAGACCAGGGGGGCCCCTACGAGCAGTACTTC. The chain joins TRBV11-2 to TRBJ2-7, with D maybe TRBD1 (7 bases). Germline V gene data show CDR1 as SGHAT and CDR2 as FQNNGV. This CDR3 spans 15 amino acids. V was pared by 0 bases and J by 2 bases, with 11 bases between. The full variable domain, in which reference TRBV11-2 and TRBJ2-7 provide the parts outside the CDR3, is EAGVAQSPRYKIIEKRQSVAFWCNPISGHATLYWYQQILGQGPKLLIQFQNNGVVDDSQLPKDRFSAERLKGVDSTLKIQPAKLEDSAVYLCASSLDQGGPYEQYFGPGTRLTVT.

The CDR3 DNA sequence: TGTGCCAGCAGCAGGACCGGAGGTGAAAAACTGTTTTTT. Encoded protein: CASSRTGGEKLFF. The chain links TRBV5-4 to TRBJ1-4; D remains ambiguous. This CDR3 is built from 13 residues. Trimming cost V 4 bases and J 7 bases, with 11 bases left between them. CDR1 and CDR2 from the germline V gene are SGHNT and YYREEE (reference sequence).

The chain combines TRBV19 with TRBJ1-5, with D possibly matching TRBD1 (5 bases). The CDR3 extends over 14 amino acids. Germline values: CDR1 LNHDA, CDR2 SQIVND (reference sequence). Trimming stripped 3 bases from V and 6 bases from J, with 12 bases between. The DNA of the CDR3 is TGTGCCAGTAGTATGGGGCAGAGTGGTCAGCCCCAGCATTTT. Amino acids: CASSMGQSGQPQHF.

The chain joins TRBV27 to TRBJ2-7; D might be TRBD2 (7 bases). From germline, CDR1 is MNHEY and CDR2 SMNVEV (reference sequence). The CDR3 extends over 18 amino acids. V was pared by 0 bases and J by 2 bases, with 20 bases between. The chain's CDR3 is CASSLSHQGTILTYEQYF. The CDR3 DNA reads TGTGCCAGCAGTTTATCTCATCAGGGGACTATACTAACCTACGAGCAGTACTTC.

J is TRBJ2-1 and V is TRBV10-3; perhaps TRBD2 as D (5 bases). V lost 7 bases, J lost 4 bases, and 11 bases lay in between. CDR1 and CDR2 from the germline V gene are ENHRY and SYGVKD. The CDR3 runs to 13 residues. The CDR3 nucleotides are TGTGCCATCAAGGGAGAACGATACAATGAGCAGTTCTTC. Residues: CAIKGERYNEQFF.

This clone was found a few times. Other DNA sequences in the sample encode the same CDR3. The chain employs TRBV3-1 (or the pseudogene TRBV3-2) and TRBJ2-5; D perhaps matches TRBD2 (7 bases). Trimming took 4 bases from V and 5 from J, leaving 17 bases between them. The CDR3 has 15 amino acids. From germline, CDR1 is LGHDT and CDR2 YNNKEL (reference sequence). As DNA, the CDR3 is TGTGCCAGCAGCCCGCCGGGGAGGGGGTTGGAGACCCAGTACTTC. Encoded protein: CASSPPGRGLETQYF.

The chain uses TRBV2 and TRBJ1-5; D uncertain. The CDR3 totals 14 residues. V was trimmed by 8 bases and J by 0 bases, leaving 11 bases between them. Germline assignment: CDR1 SNHLY and CDR2 FYNNEI. The CDR3 protein is CASSGSSSNQPQHF. The CDR3 nucleotides read TGTGCCAGCTCCGGGTCCTCTAGCAATCAGCCCCAGCATTTT.

The chain recombines TRBV24-1 with TRBJ2-2; 8 positions match TRBD1. V trimming: 7 bases; J trimming: 4 bases; junction bases outside the gene matches: 10. Germline V gene lookup returns CDR1 KGHDR and CDR2 SFDVKD. The CDR3 has 16 residues. The CDR3 sequence is CATSRQGTSGTGELFF. For the CDR3, the DNA is TGTGCCACCAGCCGACAGGGGACCTCGGGCACCGGGGAGCTGTTTTTT.

The J gene is TRBJ2-5, the V gene TRBV6-2 or TRBV6-3; TRBD1 agrees at 12 bases. J lost 5 bases, V lost 4 bases, and 8 bases had no gene match. The CDR3 spans 16 residues. Germline CDR1 and CDR2: MNHEY and SVGEGT. CDR3 sequence: CASSSGTGGAGETQYF. In DNA form, the CDR3 reads TGTGCCAGCAGTTCCGGGACAGGGGGCGCGGGGGAGACCCAGTACTTC.

The chain joins TRBV7-2 to TRBJ2-3; D is possibly TRBD2 (6 bases). The V gene's germline CDR1 is SGHTA and CDR2 FQGNSA. The length of the CDR3 is 15 residues. V lost 4 bases, J lost 6 bases, and 17 bases lay in between. DNA of the CDR3: TGTGCCAGCAGCTCCCAGTGGGGGGACCAGGATACGCAGTATTTT. This encodes CASSSQWGDQDTQYF.

The CDR3 DNA reads TGTGCCAGCGGTCAGGGGCGTCAGCCCCAGCATTTT. This encodes CASGQGRQPQHF. The V gene is TRBV28, the J gene TRBJ1-5, with D perhaps TRBD1 (6 bases). The germline gives CDR1 MDHEN, CDR2 SYDVKM. Trimming took 8 bases from V and 6 from J, leaving 11 bases between them. The CDR3 sequence is 12 residues long. Filled out from reference TRBV28 and TRBJ1-5, the complete variable domain reads DVKVTQSSRYLVKRTGEKVFLECVQDMDHENMFWYRQDPGLGLRLIYFSYDVKMKEKGDIPEGYSVSREKKERFSLILESASTNQTSMYLCASGQGRQPQHFGDGTRLSIL.

This clone came up a few times. The chain is built from TRBV29-1 and TRBJ2-3, with 7 bases matching TRBD1. Germline CDR1 SQVTM, CDR2 ANQGSEA. V shed 3 bases and J 2 bases; nucleotides not matched to a gene: 11. The CDR3 is made up of 16 amino acids. CDR3 DNA sequence: TGCAGCGTTGACTCGGGACAGCTTGGGCCCACAGATACGCAGTATTTT. Translating it yields CSVDSGQLGPTDTQYF.